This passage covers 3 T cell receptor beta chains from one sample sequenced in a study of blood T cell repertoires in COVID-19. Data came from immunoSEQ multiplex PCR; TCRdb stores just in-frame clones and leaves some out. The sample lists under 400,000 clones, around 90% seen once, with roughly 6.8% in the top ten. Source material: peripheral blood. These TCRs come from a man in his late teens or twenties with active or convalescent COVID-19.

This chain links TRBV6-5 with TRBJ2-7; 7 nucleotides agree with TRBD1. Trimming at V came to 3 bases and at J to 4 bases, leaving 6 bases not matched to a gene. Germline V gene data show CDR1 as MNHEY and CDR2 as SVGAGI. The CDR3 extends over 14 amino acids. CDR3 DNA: TGTGCCAGCAGTTATGGGAGACAGGGTTACGAGCAGTACTTC. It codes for CASSYGRQGYEQYF.

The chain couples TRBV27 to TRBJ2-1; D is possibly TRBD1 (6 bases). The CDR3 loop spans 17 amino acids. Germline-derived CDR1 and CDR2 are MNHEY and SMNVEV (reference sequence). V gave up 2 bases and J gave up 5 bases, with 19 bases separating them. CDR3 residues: CASSLKGTGPFNNEQFF. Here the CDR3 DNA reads TGTGCCAGCAGTTTAAAGGGAACAGGGCCGTTCAACAATGAGCAGTTCTTC.

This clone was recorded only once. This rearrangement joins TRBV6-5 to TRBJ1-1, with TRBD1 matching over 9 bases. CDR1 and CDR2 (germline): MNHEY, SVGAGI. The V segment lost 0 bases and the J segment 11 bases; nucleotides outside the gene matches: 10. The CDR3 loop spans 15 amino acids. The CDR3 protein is CASSYSVTGGTAAFF. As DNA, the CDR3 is TGTGCCAGCAGTTACTCCGTGACAGGGGGGACCGCCGCTTTCTTT.